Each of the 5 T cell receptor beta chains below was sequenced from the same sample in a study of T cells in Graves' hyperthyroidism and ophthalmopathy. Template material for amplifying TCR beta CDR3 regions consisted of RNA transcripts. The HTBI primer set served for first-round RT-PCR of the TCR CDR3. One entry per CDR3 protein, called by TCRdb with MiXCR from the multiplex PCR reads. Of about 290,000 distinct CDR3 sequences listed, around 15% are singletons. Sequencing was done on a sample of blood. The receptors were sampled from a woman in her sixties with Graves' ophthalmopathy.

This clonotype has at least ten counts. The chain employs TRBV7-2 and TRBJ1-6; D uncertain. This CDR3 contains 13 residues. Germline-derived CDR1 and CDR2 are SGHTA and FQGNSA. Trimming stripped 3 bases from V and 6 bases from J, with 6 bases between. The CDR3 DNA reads TGTGCCAGCAGCTTTGGCGCTAATTCACCCCTCCACTTT. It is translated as CASSFGANSPLHF.

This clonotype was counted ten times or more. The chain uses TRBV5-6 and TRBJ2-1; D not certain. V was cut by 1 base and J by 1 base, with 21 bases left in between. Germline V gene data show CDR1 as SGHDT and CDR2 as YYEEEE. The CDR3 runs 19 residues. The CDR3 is CASSLNRMAGFGSYNEQFF. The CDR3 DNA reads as TGTGCCAGCAGCTTGAATAGAATGGCAGGTTTTGGATCCTACAATGAGCAGTTCTTC.

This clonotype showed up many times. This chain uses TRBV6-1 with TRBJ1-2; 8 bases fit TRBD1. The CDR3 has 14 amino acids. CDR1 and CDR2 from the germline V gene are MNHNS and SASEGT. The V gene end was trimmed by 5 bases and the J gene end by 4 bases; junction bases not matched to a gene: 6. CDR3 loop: CASSSGQEIYGYTF. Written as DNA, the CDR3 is TGTGCCAGCAGTTCGGGACAGGAGATCTATGGCTACACCTTC.

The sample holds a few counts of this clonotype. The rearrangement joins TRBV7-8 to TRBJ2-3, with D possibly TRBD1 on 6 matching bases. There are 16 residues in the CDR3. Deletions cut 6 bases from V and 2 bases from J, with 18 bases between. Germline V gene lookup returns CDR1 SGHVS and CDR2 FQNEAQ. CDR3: CASSSGDGYITDTQYF. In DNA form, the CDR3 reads TGTGCCAGCAGTTCAGGGGACGGATATATCACAGATACGCAGTATTTT.

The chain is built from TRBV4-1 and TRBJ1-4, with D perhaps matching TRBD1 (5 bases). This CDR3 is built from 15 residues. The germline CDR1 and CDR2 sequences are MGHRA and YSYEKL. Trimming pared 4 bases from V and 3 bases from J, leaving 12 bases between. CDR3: CASSRTAGPNEKLFF. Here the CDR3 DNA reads TGCGCCAGCAGCCGGACCGCAGGGCCTAATGAAAAACTGTTTTTT.